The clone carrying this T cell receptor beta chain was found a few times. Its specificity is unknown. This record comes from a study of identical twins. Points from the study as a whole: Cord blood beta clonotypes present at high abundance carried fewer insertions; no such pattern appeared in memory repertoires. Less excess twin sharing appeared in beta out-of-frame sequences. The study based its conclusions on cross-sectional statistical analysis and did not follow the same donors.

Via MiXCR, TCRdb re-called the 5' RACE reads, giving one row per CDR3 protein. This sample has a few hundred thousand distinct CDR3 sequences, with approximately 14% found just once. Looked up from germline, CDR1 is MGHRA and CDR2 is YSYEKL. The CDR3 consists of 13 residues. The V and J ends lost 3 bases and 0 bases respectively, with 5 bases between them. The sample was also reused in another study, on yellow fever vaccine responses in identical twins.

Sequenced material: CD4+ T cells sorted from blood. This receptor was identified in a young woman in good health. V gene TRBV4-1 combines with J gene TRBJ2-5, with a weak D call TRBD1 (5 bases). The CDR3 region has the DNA TGCGCCAGCAGCCAGACAGACCAAGAGACCCAGTACTTC. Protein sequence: CASSQTDQETQYF.